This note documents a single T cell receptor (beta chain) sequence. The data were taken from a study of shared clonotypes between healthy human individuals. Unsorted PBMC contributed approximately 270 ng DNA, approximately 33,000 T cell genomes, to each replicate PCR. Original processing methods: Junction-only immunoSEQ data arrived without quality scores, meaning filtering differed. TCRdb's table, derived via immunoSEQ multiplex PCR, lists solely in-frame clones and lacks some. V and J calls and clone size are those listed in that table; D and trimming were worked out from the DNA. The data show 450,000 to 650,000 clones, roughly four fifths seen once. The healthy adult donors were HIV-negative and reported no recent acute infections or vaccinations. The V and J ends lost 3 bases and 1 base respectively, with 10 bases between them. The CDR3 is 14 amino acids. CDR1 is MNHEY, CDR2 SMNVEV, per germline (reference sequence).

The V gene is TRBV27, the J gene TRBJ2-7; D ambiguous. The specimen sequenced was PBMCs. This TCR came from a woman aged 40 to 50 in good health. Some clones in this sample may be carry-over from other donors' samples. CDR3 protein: CASSFEDGSYEQYF. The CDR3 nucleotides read TGTGCCAGCAGTTTCGAGGACGGATCCTACGAGCAGTACTTC.